This TCR beta chain was sequenced for a study of identical twins. Looked up from germline, CDR1 is DFQATT and CDR2 is SNEGSKA (reference sequence). Trimming took 0 bases from V and 6 from J; bases not matched to a gene: 9. There are 15 residues in the CDR3. Study outcomes and limitations: Models underpredicted monozygotic twin sharing of out-of-frame TCR alpha. Cord blood beta clonotypes that were abundant carried fewer insertions, and memory repertoires showed no such trend. Among beta out-of-frame sequences, excess sharing between twins appeared weaker.

TCRdb reprocessed the 5' RACE reads with MiXCR, giving one entry per CDR3 protein. The sample lists about 260,000 distinct CDR3 sequences, roughly 7% occurring once. Worth noting for this clonotype: The antigen is not known.

In addition, the sample was reused for a study of yellow fever vaccine responses in identical twins. This second study notes: Twins' T cell vaccine responses reportedly looked partly convergent, partly personalized.

The chain combines TRBV20-1 with TRBJ2-3, with 7 bases lining up with TRBD2. Sequences were obtained from memory (CD45RO+) T cells sorted from blood. This receptor was identified in a woman under 30 in good health. The CDR3 loop is CSARDGAGRGDTQYF. The CDR3 region has the DNA TGCAGTGCTAGAGACGGAGCGGGGCGGGGGGATACGCAGTATTTT.